A single TCR beta chain is shown here with its context. From germline, CDR1 is GTSNPN and CDR2 SVGIG (reference sequence). Deletions cut 2 bases from V and 6 bases from J, with 10 bases between. This CDR3 is built from 12 residues. Some clones are missing from TCRdb's copy, which holds only in-frame ones; the method was immunoSEQ multiplex PCR. The sample yields roughly 70,000 clones, approximately 93% seen once. The sample originates from a study of technical replicates of blood from a few donors. The sequenced material came from T cells isolated from PBMCs. The receptor was isolated from a human donor in good health. This chain connects TRBV30 to TRBJ1-2; D possibly corresponds to TRBD1 (5 bases). The CDR3 here is CAWSYLTDGYTF. CDR3 nucleotides: TGTGCCTGGAGTTACTTGACAGATGGCTACACCTTC.